This paragraph reports one T cell receptor beta chain. Its antigen remains unknown. This entry comes from a study of blood T cells in healthy people across ages. Study observations and caveats: Estimated diversity that came from one million T cells was considered an underestimate. Donors of long life had a larger count of naive CD4+ cells and greater diversity than aged donors.

A second PCR, run for about 6 to 11 cycles, used a sample-barcoded 5' primer plus a J-beta primer mix. Tags on each cDNA molecule came from a template-switch adaptor with 12 random nucleotides. Each sample yielded at least 2.5 million CDR3-containing paired-end reads. TCRdb recomputed calls from the 5' RACE reads with MiXCR, one row per CDR3 protein. The sample carries roughly 1,700,000 distinct CDR3 sequences, about 28% recorded once. Trimming cost V 0 bases and J 8 bases, with 11 bases left between them. Germline CDR1 is LGHDT and CDR2 is YNNKEL (reference sequence). This CDR3 has 14 amino acids. This chain connects TRBV3-1 to TRBJ1-3; D unresolved. This sequence was found in a woman aged 25 to 39 in good health. Sequencing input: blood. The CDR3 spells CASSQDVGGDTIYF. In nucleotides, the CDR3 is TGTGCCAGCAGCCAAGATGTGGGAGGTGACACCATATATTTT.